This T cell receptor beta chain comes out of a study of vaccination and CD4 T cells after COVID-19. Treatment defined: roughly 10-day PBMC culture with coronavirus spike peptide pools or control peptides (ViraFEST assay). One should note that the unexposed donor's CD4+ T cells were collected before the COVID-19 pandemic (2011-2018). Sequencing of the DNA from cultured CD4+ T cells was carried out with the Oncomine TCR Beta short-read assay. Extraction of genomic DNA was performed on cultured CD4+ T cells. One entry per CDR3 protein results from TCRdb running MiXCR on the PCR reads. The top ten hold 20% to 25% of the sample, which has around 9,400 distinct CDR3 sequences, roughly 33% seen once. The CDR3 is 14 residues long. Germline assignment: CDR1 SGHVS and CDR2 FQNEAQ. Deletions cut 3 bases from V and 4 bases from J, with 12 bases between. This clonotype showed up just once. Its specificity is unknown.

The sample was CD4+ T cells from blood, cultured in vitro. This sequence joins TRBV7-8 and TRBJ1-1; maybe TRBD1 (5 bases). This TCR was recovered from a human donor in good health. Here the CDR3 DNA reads TGTGCCAGCAGCTTGCCAGGGATGGGCACTGAAGCTTTCTTT. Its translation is CASSLPGMGTEAFF. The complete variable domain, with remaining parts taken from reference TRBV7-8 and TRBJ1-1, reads GAGVSQSPRYKVAKRGQDVALRCDPISGHVSLFWYQQALGQGPEFLTYFQNEAQLDKSGLPSDRFFAERPEGSVSTLKIQRTQQEDSAVYLCASSLPGMGTEAFFGQGTRLTVV.